This note documents a single T cell receptor beta chain sequence. These data are taken from a study of cytomegalovirus exposure and HLA in healthy donors. Looking at the study overall: The same platform was used for the 120 validation repertoires and the 650 to 800 first-cohort repertoires, a later analysis reported.

Germline V gives CDR1 PRHDT, CDR2 FYEKMQ (reference sequence). The CDR3 runs to 14 residues. The J segment lost 5 bases and the V segment lost 7 bases, leaving 9 bases of the junction unmatched. Generated by immunoSEQ multiplex PCR, the TCRdb table keeps only in-frame clones and is missing some. The sample yields tens of thousands of clones, approximately 94% seen once. The donors were part of the validation cohort of 120 subjects. That cohort was separate from the first cohort, which comprised some 670 subjects. The sequenced sample was PBMCs. V and J are TRBV13 and TRBJ2-7; TRBD1 aligns across 9 bases. This TCR derives from a woman younger than 30 in good health and CMV-seropositive. CDR3 residues: CASTPGQGEHEQYF. Here the CDR3 DNA reads TGTGCCAGCACTCCGGGACAGGGTGAGCACGAGCAGTACTTC. The full variable domain, in which reference TRBV13 and TRBJ2-7 provide the parts outside the CDR3, is AAGVIQSPRHLIKEKRETATLKCYPIPRHDTVYWYQQGPGQDPQFLISFYEKMQSDKGSIPDRFSAQQFSDYHSELNMSSLELGDSALYFCASTPGQGEHEQYFGPGTRLTVT.